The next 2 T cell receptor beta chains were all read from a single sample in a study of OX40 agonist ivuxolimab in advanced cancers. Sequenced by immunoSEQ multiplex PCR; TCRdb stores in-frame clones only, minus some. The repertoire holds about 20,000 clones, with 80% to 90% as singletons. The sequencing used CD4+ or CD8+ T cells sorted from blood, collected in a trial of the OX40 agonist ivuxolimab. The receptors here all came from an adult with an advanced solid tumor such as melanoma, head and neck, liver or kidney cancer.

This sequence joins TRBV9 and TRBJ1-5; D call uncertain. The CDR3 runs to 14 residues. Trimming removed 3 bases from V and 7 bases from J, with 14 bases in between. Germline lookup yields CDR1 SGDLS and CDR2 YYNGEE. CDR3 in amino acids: CASSGTESWQPQHF. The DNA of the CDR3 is TGTGCCAGCAGCGGGACCGAGTCTTGGCAGCCCCAGCATTTT.

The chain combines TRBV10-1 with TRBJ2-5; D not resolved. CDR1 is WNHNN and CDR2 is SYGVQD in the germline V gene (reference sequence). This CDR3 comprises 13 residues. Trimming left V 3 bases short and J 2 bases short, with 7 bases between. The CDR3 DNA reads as TGCGCCAGCAGTGATGGATCACAAGAGACCCAGTACTTC. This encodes CASSDGSQETQYF.